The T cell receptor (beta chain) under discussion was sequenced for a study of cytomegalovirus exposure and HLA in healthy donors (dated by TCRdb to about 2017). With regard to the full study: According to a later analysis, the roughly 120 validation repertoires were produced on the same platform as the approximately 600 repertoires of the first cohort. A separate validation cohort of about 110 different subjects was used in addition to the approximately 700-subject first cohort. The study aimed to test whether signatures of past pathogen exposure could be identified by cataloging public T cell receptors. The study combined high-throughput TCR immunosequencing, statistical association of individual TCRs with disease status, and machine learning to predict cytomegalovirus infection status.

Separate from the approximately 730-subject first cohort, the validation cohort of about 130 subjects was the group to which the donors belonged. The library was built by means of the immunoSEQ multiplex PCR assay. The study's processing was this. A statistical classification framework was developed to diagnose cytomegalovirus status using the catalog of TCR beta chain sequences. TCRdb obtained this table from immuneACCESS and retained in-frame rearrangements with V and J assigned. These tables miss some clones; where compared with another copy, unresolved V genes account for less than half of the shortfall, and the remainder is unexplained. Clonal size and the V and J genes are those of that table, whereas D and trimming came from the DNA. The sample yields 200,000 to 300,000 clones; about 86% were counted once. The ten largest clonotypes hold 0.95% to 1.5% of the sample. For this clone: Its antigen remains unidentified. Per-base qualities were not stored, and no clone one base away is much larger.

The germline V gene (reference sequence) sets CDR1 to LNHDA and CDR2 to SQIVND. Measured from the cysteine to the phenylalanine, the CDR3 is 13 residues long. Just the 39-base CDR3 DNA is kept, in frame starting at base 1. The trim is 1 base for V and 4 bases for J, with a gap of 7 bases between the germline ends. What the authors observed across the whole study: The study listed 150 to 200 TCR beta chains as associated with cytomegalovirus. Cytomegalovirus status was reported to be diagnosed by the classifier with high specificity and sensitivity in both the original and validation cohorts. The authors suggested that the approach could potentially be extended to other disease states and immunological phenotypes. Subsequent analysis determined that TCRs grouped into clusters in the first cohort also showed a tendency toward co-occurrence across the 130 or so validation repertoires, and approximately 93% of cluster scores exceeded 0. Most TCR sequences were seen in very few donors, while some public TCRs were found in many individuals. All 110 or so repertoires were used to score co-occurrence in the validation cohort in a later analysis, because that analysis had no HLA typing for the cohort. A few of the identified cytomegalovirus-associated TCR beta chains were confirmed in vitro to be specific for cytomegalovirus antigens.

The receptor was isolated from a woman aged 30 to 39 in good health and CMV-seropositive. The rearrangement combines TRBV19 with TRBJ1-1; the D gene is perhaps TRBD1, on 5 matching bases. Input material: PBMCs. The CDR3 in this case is CASSIGGSTEAFF. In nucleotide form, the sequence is TGTGCCAGTAGTATAGGGGGCAGCACTGAAGCTTTCTTT.